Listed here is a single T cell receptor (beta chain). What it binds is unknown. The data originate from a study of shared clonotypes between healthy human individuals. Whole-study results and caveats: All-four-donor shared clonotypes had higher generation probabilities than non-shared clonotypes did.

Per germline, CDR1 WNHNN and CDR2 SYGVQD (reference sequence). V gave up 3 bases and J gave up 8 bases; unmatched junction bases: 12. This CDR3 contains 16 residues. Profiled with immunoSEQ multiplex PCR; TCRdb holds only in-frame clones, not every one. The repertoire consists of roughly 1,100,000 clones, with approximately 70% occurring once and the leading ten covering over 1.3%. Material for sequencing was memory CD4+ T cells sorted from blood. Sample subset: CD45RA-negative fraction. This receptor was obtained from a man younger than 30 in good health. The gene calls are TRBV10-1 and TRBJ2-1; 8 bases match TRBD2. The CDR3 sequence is CASSDPSAGGRDEQFF. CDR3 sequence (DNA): TGCGCCAGCAGTGACCCCTCGGCGGGAGGTCGGGATGAGCAGTTCTTC.